These T cell receptor beta chains were read from a single sample in a study of blood T cell repertoires in COVID-19. Method: immunoSEQ multiplex PCR; TCRdb's copy keeps in-frame clones and lacks some. The sample lists fewer than 120,000 clones, 60% to 80% occurring once. The sequenced sample was peripheral blood. The receptors come from a woman older than 75 with active or convalescent COVID-19. Each CDR3 is given with its conserved first and last residue. A D gene is named only where the DNA matches it firmly. For some rows the clone size is stated as once, few or many, or as a class when expanded; others skip it.

. 14 TRBJ1-2 TRBV9 once TGTGCCAGCAGCGTACAGGGCCCAGCGCACGGCTACACCTTC CASSVQGPAHGYTF
TRBD1 15 TRBJ2-7 TRBV5-1 few TGCGCCAGCAGCCCGTGGACAGGGGTTGTCTACGAGCAGTACTTC CASSPWTGVVYEQYF
TRBD2 18 TRBJ2-2 TRBV3-1/TRBV3-2 once TGTGCCAGCAGCCAAGATCTCGAAGCGGGAGGTCACACCGGGGAGCTGTTTTTT CASSQDLEAGGHTGELFF
. 10 TRBJ2-1 TRBV28 few TGTGCCAGCAGTACTTATGAGCAGTTCTTC CASSTYEQFF
TRBD2 17 TRBJ2-2 TRBV19 . TGTGCCAGTAGTCCGGGTAGCGGGAGGGCCTACACCGGGGAGCTGTTTTTT CASSPGSGRAYTGELFF
. 13 TRBJ2-4 TRBV7-3 . TGTGCCAGCAGCCCCCCCGGAGCGTACATTCAGTACTTC CASSPPGAYIQYF
TRBD1 13 TRBJ1-1 TRBV7-3 . TGTGCCAGCAGCTCACGACAGGGGGCCACGGCTTTCTTT CASSSRQGATAFF
. 21 TRBJ1-1 TRBV5-1 . TGCGCCAGCAGCTTGTTATTCTCGTATAGCCAAAGGACAGCGCGCAGCACTGAAGCTTTCTTT CASSLLFSYSQRTARSTEAFF
TRBD1 16 TRBJ2-7 TRBV5-5 . TGTGCCAGCAGCTCCCCACAGCTGGGACAGGGGTACGAGCAGTACTTC CASSSPQLGQGYEQYF
. 16 TRBJ2-2 TRBV2 . TGTGCCAGCAGTCCCCTTGAGGCTAGTCGGACCGGGGAGCTGTTTTTT CASSPLEASRTGELFF
TRBD1 17 TRBJ1-6 TRBV7-9 . TGTGCCAGCAGCAAACTCGGCGGGACAGCGGGTAACGCGGCCCTCCACTTT CASSKLGGTAGNAALHF
. 15 TRBJ2-7 TRBV6-5 . TGTGCCAGTAATAGTGGGTATAGCGGTGCCTACGAGCAGTACTTC CASNSGYSGAYEQYF
. 12 TRBJ2-5 TRBV18 . TGTGCCAGCTCACTAGAGCGAGAGACCCAGTACTTC CASSLERETQYF
. 12 TRBJ1-6 TRBV12-3/TRBV12-4 . TGTGCCAGCAGTTTCGGGTATTCACCCCTCCACTTT CASSFGYSPLHF
TRBD1 16 TRBJ1-2 TRBV2 few TGTGCCAGTGCACCCAGGACAGGCGCCCCTAACTATGGCTACACCTTC CASAPRTGAPNYGYTF
. 13 TRBJ1-2 TRBV28 . TGTGCCAGCAGCCGTCCACTTTTATCGGGCTACACCTTC CASSRPLLSGYTF
. 14 TRBJ1-5 TRBV2 few TGTGCCAGCAGTGACAGTAATAGCAATCAGCCCCAGCATTTT CASSDSNSNQPQHF
TRBD2 18 TRBJ2-5 TRBV7-2 few TGTGCCAGCAGCTTAGCGCTGGGTAGCGGGACCGCAGGGGAGACCCAGTACTTC CASSLALGSGTAGETQYF
. 13 TRBJ2-1 TRBV29-1 few TGCAGCGTTGGACAGGACGCTTACAATGAGCAGTTCTTC CSVGQDAYNEQFF
TRBD2 13 TRBJ2-1 TRBV6-1 . TGTGCCAGCAGTGAACGTAGCGGGAGTCTACAGTTCTTC CASSERSGSLQFF
. 16 TRBJ1-5 TRBV6-2/TRBV6-3 many TGTGCCAGCAGTTACTCAGGGGCCCTTAGCAATCAGCCCCAGCATTTT CASSYSGALSNQPQHF
. 13 TRBJ1-5 TRBV4-1 few TGCGCCAGCAGCCCATTACACGGGCAGCCCCAGCATTTT CASSPLHGQPQHF
TRBD2 15 TRBJ2-7 TRBV5-4 . TGTGCCAGTGCCCCCACGACTAGCGGAACCTACGAGCAGTACTTC CASAPTTSGTYEQYF
TRBD1 15 TRBJ2-2 TRBV18 . TGTGCCAGCCGGGACAGGCTCCTGAACACCGGGGAGCTGTTTTTT CASRDRLLNTGELFF
. 16 TRBJ2-7 TRBV5-4 . TGTGCCAGCAGCACCTACAAGGTCGGGGTCTCCTACGAGCAGTACTTC CASSTYKVGVSYEQYF
. 15 TRBJ2-7 TRBV7-9 . TGTGCCAGCAGCTTAGGGGGCGGACCCCTGGACGAGCAGTACTTC CASSLGGGPLDEQYF
TRBD1 15 TRBJ2-7 TRBV5-4 . TGTGCCAGCAGTACACAGGGGGCAAACTCCTACGAGCAGTACTTC CASSTQGANSYEQYF
. 15 TRBJ2-5 TRBV6-5 . TGTGCCAGTAATCGGCTACTGACAGATCAAGAGACCCAGTACTTC CASNRLLTDQETQYF
. 12 TRBJ2-1 TRBV12-3/TRBV12-4 . TGTGCCAGCAGTTTACGGCGTGCGGAAGTGCTCTTC CASSLRRAEVLF
TRBD1 14 TRBJ2-7 TRBV5-6 . TGTGCCAGCAGCCTGAGGGGGCTTCCCTACGAGCAGTACTTC CASSLRGLPYEQYF
. 14 TRBJ2-3 TRBV5-1 . TGCGCCAGCAGCTTCTGGACTGGCACAGATACGCAGTATTTT CASSFWTGTDTQYF
TRBD1 14 TRBJ1-1 TRBV27 . TGTGCCAGCAGTCGGACAGGGGTGAACACTGAAGCTTTCTTT CASSRTGVNTEAFF
TRBD1 13 TRBJ1-1 TRBV27 . TGTGCCAGCAGTTTAACCAGGGGGACTGAAGCTTTCTTT CASSLTRGTEAFF
. 11 TRBJ2-1 TRBV5-1 . TGCGCCAGCAGCCTAAGCGATGAGCAGTTCTTC CASSLSDEQFF
. 14 TRBJ1-2 TRBV5-4 few TGTGCCAGCAGCTTGGGACACGACAACTATGGCTACACCTTC CASSLGHDNYGYTF
. 14 TRBJ2-5 TRBV19 . TGTGCCAGTAGTACTAGGGTGAGAGGGGAGACCCAGTACTTC CASSTRVRGETQYF
TRBD2 15 TRBJ2-1 TRBV2 . TGTGCCAGCAGTGACCAGTCGGGAGGATACAATGAGCAGTTCTTC CASSDQSGGYNEQFF
TRBD1 13 TRBJ1-1 TRBV2 . TGTGCCAGCAGTACACAGGGGGCCTCTGAAGCTTTCTTT CASSTQGASEAFF